Each of the 23 T cell receptor beta chains below was sequenced from the same sample in a study of T cells after posttransplantation cyclophosphamide. The table came from immunoSEQ multiplex PCR; TCRdb's copy has only in-frame clones and leaves some out. Of tens of thousands of clones in the sample, about 94% are singletons; the top ten hold about 3.1%. Material for sequencing was PBMCs. The receptors derive from a woman under 40 in good health and a related stem cell transplant donor.

This clone has a single count. The rearrangement uses TRBV7-9 and TRBJ2-7; the match to TRBD1 covers 10 bases. Germline V gene sequence: CDR1 SEHNR, CDR2 FQNEAQ (reference sequence). There are 15 residues in the CDR3. Losses at the gene ends were 4 bases for V and 5 bases for J; bases not matched to a gene: 8. The CDR3 bases are TGTGCCAGCAGCTCCCGGGACAGGGGTACCCACGAGCAGTACTTC. Protein product: CASSSRDRGTHEQYF.

The CDR3 is CASSPESSPYEQYF. The CDR3, as DNA: TGTGCCAGCAGCCCAGAGTCCAGCCCGTACGAGCAGTACTTC. The chain has TRBV7-6 and TRBJ2-7; D is uncertain. Deletions cut 5 bases from V and 4 bases from J, with 15 bases between. Germline V lookup: CDR1 SGHVS, CDR2 FNYEAQ. This CDR3 has 14 amino acids. Full variable domain (remainder filled in from reference TRBV7-6 and TRBJ2-7): GAGVSQSPRYKVTKRGQDVALRCDPISGHVSLYWYRQALGQGPEFLTYFNYEAQQDKSGLPNDRFSAERPEGSISTLTIQRTEQRDSAMYRCASSPESSPYEQYFGPGTRLTVT.

The chain joins TRBV4-2 to TRBJ2-7; 8 nucleotides align to TRBD2. The germline V gene encodes CDR1 LGHNA and CDR2 YNFKEQ. The CDR3 is 15 residues long. The junction had 8 bases not matched to a gene; V was cut back by 4 bases and J by 3 bases. The CDR3, as DNA: TGTGCCAGCAGCCCCCGGGCGGGGGGAAACTACGAGCAGTACTTC. Protein product: CASSPRAGGNYEQYF.

V is TRBV19 and J is TRBJ1-1; D is perhaps TRBD1 (5 bases). V was trimmed by 6 bases and J by 11 bases, leaving 13 bases between them. CDR1 is LNHDA and CDR2 is SQIVND in the germline V gene (reference sequence). The CDR3 is 11 amino acids. For the CDR3, the DNA is TGTGCCAGTAGCTGGGCAGGGTTTGCTTTCTTT. This translates into CASSWAGFAFF.

V is TRBV7-9 and J is TRBJ2-7, with TRBD1 identical over 9 bases. The CDR3 runs 14 residues. J lost 2 bases, V lost 5 bases, and 4 bases had no gene match. The germline gives CDR1 SEHNR, CDR2 FQNEAQ (reference sequence). The CDR3 DNA reads as TGTGCCAGCAGCCCGACAGGGGGGGCCTACGAGCAGTACTTC. This translates into CASSPTGGAYEQYF.

CDR3 DNA: TGTGCCAGCAGTCCGGGACAGGGGACTTCACCCCTCCACTTT. Its protein product is CASSPGQGTSPLHF. This chain connects TRBV6-5 to TRBJ1-6, with TRBD1 identical over 10 bases. J was trimmed by 9 bases and V by 5 bases; bases with no gene match: 4. This CDR3 contains 14 residues. CDR1 and CDR2 (germline): MNHEY, SVGAGI.

For the CDR3, the DNA is TGTGCCAGCAGACTAGCGGGGGGGCTTGAGACCCAGTACTTC. Encoded protein: CASRLAGGLETQYF. The V call is TRBV25-1, the J call TRBJ2-5; 13 bases map to TRBD2. The CDR3 totals 14 residues. Losses at the gene ends were 6 bases for V and 5 bases for J; bases not matched to a gene: 3. The V gene's germline CDR1 is MGHDK and CDR2 SYGVNS.

This chain links TRBV28 with TRBJ2-2; TRBD1 agrees at 9 bases. Germline V gene sequence: CDR1 MDHEN, CDR2 SYDVKM. The CDR3 contains 15 residues. V gave up 2 bases and J gave up 7 bases; unmatched junction bases: 5. The CDR3 DNA reads as TGTGCCAGCAGTTTACCGGGACAGGGTAGCGGGGAGCTGTTTTTT. Its translation: CASSLPGQGSGELFF.

This clone was picked up a small number of times. The chain is built from TRBV4-2 and TRBJ2-2; 7 bases line up with TRBD2. Per germline, CDR1 LGHNA and CDR2 YNFKEQ. J was trimmed by 1 base and V by 5 bases; bases with no gene match: 10. The CDR3 spans 17 residues. The CDR3 DNA follows: TGTGCCAGCAGCGGGGGGGGGTGGACGGTGAACACCGGGGAGCTGTTTTTT. Its translation: CASSGGGWTVNTGELFF.

This chain connects TRBV30 to TRBJ1-3; no firm D call. V dropped 2 bases and J dropped 1 base, with 3 bases sitting between them. Germline V gene lookup returns CDR1 GTSNPN and CDR2 SVGIG (reference sequence). The CDR3 has 12 amino acids. The CDR3 DNA follows: TGTGCCTGGAGTAGGTCTGGAAACACCATATATTTT. It codes for CAWSRSGNTIYF.

This rearrangement joins TRBV2 to TRBJ1-1; 9 nucleotides agree with TRBD1. CDR1 and CDR2 from the germline V gene are SNHLY and FYNNEI. This CDR3 is 13 amino acids long. V lost 8 bases and J lost 6; bases outside the gene matches: 7. The CDR3 region is CASGNRGRAEAFF. Written as DNA, the CDR3 is TGTGCCAGCGGAAACAGGGGGCGGGCTGAAGCTTTCTTT.

This chain links TRBV10-2 with TRBJ1-2; TRBD1 matches at 7 bases. The CDR3 has 16 amino acids. Germline values: CDR1 WSHSY, CDR2 SAAADI. Trimming cost V 0 bases and J 0 bases; bases outside gene matches: 4. The CDR3 nucleotides read TGCGCCAGCAGTGAGTCGTTCGGGACAGCTAACTATGGCTACACCTTC. Translated, it gives CASSESFGTANYGYTF.

This clone was recorded only once. The J gene is TRBJ1-5, the V gene TRBV28; 9 bases line up with TRBD1. After removal of 0 bases from V and 4 bases from J, the junction contained 1 base not matched to a gene. There are 15 residues in the CDR3. Germline-derived CDR1 and CDR2 are MDHEN and SYDVKM. This CDR3 reads CASSLWGTGNQPQHF. The CDR3 region has the DNA TGTGCCAGCAGTTTATGGGGGACAGGGAATCAGCCCCAGCATTTT.

In DNA form, the CDR3 reads TGTGCCAGCAGTCTAACTAGCGGGGGGGGAGAGACCCAGTACTTC. It specifies CASSLTSGGGETQYF. The J gene is TRBJ2-5, the V gene TRBV2; 13 positions agree with TRBD2. The CDR3 has 15 residues. In germline, CDR1 is SNHLY, CDR2 FYNNEI. Germline trimming cut 5 bases from V and 4 bases from J; bases unmatched to any gene: 4.

The CDR3 DNA reads TGTGCCTCCAGCGGGGCGAGCAACACTGAAGCTTTCTTT. This sequence encodes CASSGASNTEAFF. This chain joins TRBV19 and TRBJ1-1, with a possible D match to TRBD1 (5 bases). The CDR3 covers 13 residues. Germline CDR1 reads LNHDA; CDR2 reads SQIVND (reference sequence). The V end was cut by 11 bases, the J end by 2 bases, with 15 bases between.

The chain links TRBV6-1 to TRBJ2-5; a weak D match, TRBD1 (6 bases). With 6 bases removed from V and 2 bases from J, the gap between germline ends came to 13 bases. The CDR3 covers 14 residues. Germline CDR1 is MNHNS and CDR2 is SASEGT. CDR3 bases: TGTGCCAGCAGATTGGGCAGGGGACAAGAGACCCAGTACTTC. Translation gives CASRLGRGQETQYF.

V is TRBV5-4 and J is TRBJ1-5; no clear D. V was pared by 1 base and J by 4 bases, with 6 bases between. The CDR3 runs to 13 residues. Germline V gene data show CDR1 as SGHNT and CDR2 as YYREEE (reference sequence). Written as DNA, the CDR3 is TGTGCCAGCAGCTTGCAAGGTAATCAGCCCCAGCATTTT. This codes for CASSLQGNQPQHF.

The CDR3 nucleotides read TGTGCCAGCAGGGCCGGGGCCTCCTACGAGCAGTACTTC. Translation: CASRAGASYEQYF. This chain joins TRBV2 and TRBJ2-7; D possibly uses TRBD1 or TRBD2 (5 bases each). The CDR3 runs 13 residues. V dropped 6 bases and J dropped 0 bases, with 9 bases sitting between them. Germline lookup yields CDR1 SNHLY and CDR2 FYNNEI.

This chain links TRBV5-4 with TRBJ1-1, with D perhaps TRBD1 (6 bases). The germline V and J ends were trimmed by 4 bases and 8 bases, with 18 bases remaining between them. Germline lookup yields CDR1 SGHNT and CDR2 YYREEE (reference sequence). CDR3 length equals 14 residues. The DNA for the CDR3 is TGTGCCAGCAGCCGCCCAACAGGGCCGAGGGAAGCTTTCTTT. Translating gives CASSRPTGPREAFF.

A few counts support this clone. This chain connects TRBV6-4 to TRBJ1-4; D is unclear. CDR3 length equals 15 residues. CDR1 and CDR2 from the germline V gene are MRHNA and SNTAGT. Between the trimmed V and J ends, which lost 2 bases and 2 bases, there was a span of 9 bases. CDR3 in amino acids: CASSDGSGTNEKLFF. The DNA of the CDR3 is TGTGCCAGCAGTGACGGGTCGGGGACTAATGAAAAACTGTTTTTT.

This chain links TRBV27 with TRBJ2-3, with D possibly being TRBD2 (6 bases). The length of the CDR3 is 15 residues. CDR1 and CDR2 (germline): MNHEY, SMNVEV (reference sequence). V was cut by 3 bases and J by 2 bases, with 12 bases left in between. The CDR3 here is CASSFGPDYTDTQYF. DNA of the CDR3: TGTGCCAGCAGTTTCGGGCCGGACTACACAGATACGCAGTATTTT.

The chain employs TRBV12-5 and TRBJ1-1; D is ambiguous. Trimming took 2 bases from V and 4 from J, leaving 8 bases between them. CDR3 length equals 13 residues. Germline assignment: CDR1 LGHNT and CDR2 FRNRAP. This CDR3 is CASGLLYSTEAFF. For the CDR3, the DNA is TGTGCTAGTGGTTTGTTGTACAGCACTGAAGCTTTCTTT.

The V call is TRBV7-2, the J call TRBJ1-3, with D possibly matching TRBD1 (6 bases). V was trimmed by 3 bases and J by 2 bases, leaving 14 bases between them. Germline CDR1 is SGHTA and CDR2 is FQGNSA. The CDR3 extends over 16 amino acids. The CDR3 spells CASSFSGVYTGNTIYF. The CDR3 coding sequence is TGTGCCAGCAGCTTCTCAGGGGTTTATACTGGAAACACCATATATTTT.